Many counts were recorded for the clone carrying this TCR beta chain. To make TCR beta libraries, researchers used iRepertoire HTBI primers and Arm-PCR of CDR3 regions. TCRdb reanalysed the multiplex PCR reads using MiXCR and keeps one entry per CDR3 protein. The data contain about 330,000 distinct CDR3 sequences, roughly 15% of them singletons. As to time point: newly diagnosed GD, antithyroid drugs for less than 3 months. Isolated PBMC RNA provided the starting material for the TCR library. The data were taken from a study of regulatory T cells in long-lasting Graves disease. This sample was also put to use in a study of T cells in Graves' hyperthyroidism and ophthalmopathy.

The origin of this receptor is a woman between 18 and 29 years old with Graves disease. Sequenced here: peripheral blood mononuclear cells (PBMCs), sampled at new diagnosis, from a patient treated with antithyroid drugs.

The DNA for the CDR3 is TGTGCCAGCACGGCAGTCTACGAGCAGTACTTC. Residues: CASTAVYEQYF. J is TRBJ2-7 and V is TRBV2; no definite D call. The CDR3 is made up of 11 amino acids. Germline CDR1 reads SNHLY; CDR2 reads FYNNEI. Trimming pared 7 bases from V and 3 bases from J, leaving 7 bases between.